The present T cell receptor beta chain was sequenced within a study of cytomegalovirus exposure and HLA in healthy donors. This clone showed up just once. Its specificity is not known. Germline V gene lookup returns CDR1 MNHNS and CDR2 SASEGT. Between the trimmed V and J ends, which lost 8 bases and 0 bases, there was a span of 11 bases. The CDR3 is made up of 13 amino acids. The PCR had 60 Vbeta and 13 Jbeta primers. The method was immunoSEQ multiplex PCR; TCRdb's version includes in-frame clones alone and lacks a portion of them. This table has 150,000 to 200,000 clones, approximately 72% appearing once. Study findings and constraints: Presence/absence comparisons presumed near-even sequencing depth among donors.

The chain links TRBV6-1 to TRBJ2-7; D perhaps matches TRBD1 (6 bases). The clonotype comes from a human donor in good health. Sequencing was done on a sample of PBMCs. The CDR3 DNA follows: TGTGCCAGCGGTCGGACAGCCTCCTACGAGCAGTACTTC. Protein product: CASGRTASYEQYF.